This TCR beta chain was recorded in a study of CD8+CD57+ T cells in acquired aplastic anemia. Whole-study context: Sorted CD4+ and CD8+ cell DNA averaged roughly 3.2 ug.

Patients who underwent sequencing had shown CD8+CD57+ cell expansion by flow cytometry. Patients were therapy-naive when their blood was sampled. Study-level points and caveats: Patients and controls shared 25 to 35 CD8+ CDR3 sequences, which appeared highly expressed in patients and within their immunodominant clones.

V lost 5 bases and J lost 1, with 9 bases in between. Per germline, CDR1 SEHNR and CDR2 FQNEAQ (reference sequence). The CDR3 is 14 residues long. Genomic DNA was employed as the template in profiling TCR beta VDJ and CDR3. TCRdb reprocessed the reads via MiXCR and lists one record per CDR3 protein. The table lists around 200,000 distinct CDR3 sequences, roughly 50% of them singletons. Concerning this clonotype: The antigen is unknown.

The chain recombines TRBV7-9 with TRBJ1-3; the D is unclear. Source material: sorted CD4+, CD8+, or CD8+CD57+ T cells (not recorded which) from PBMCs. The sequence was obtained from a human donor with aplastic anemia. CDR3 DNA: TGTGCCAGCAGCCTCGAGAGATCTGGAAACACCATATATTTT. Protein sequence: CASSLERSGNTIYF.